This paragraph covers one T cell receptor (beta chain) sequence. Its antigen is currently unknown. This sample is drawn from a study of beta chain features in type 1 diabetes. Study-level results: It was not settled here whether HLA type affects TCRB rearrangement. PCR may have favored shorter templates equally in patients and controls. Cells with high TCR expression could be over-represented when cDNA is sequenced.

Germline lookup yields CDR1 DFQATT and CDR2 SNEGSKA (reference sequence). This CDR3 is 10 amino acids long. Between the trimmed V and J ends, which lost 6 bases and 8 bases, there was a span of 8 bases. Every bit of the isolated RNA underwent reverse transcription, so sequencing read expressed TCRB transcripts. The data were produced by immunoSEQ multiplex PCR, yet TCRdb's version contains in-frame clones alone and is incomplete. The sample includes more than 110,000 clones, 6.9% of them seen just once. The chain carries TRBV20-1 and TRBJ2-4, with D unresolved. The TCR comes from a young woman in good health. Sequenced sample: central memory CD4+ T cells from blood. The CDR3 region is CSAVEDIQYF. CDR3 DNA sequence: TGCAGTGCCGTAGAGGACATTCAGTACTTC.